This entry lists 8 T cell receptor beta chains sequenced from one sample in a study of T cells in Graves' hyperthyroidism and ophthalmopathy. RNA transcripts gave rise to amplified TCR beta CDR3 regions. The HTBI primer set served for first-round RT-PCR of the TCR CDR3. Via MiXCR, TCRdb re-called the multiplex PCR reads, giving one row per CDR3 protein. The data show over 200,000 distinct CDR3 sequences, with over 15% seen just once and roughly 53% held by the top ten. The material sequenced was blood. The receptors were gathered from a man aged 45-65 years with Graves' hyperthyroidism.

This rearrangement joins TRBV5-1 to TRBJ1-1; D uncertain. The CDR3 covers 14 residues. V was pared by 0 bases and J by 5 bases, with 11 bases between. In germline, CDR1 is SGHRS, CDR2 YFSETQ. The CDR3 region has the DNA TGCGCCAGCAGCTTGGTGGGCCTTACTACTGAAGCTTTCTTT. Translation gives CASSLVGLTTEAFF.

V gene TRBV18 combines with J gene TRBJ2-5, with 10 bases identical to TRBD2. CDR1 and CDR2 (germline): KGHSH, LQKENI. V lost 4 bases, J lost 5 bases, and 4 bases stayed unmatched. The length of the CDR3 is 14 residues. The CDR3 reads CASSLASGGETQYF. The DNA of the CDR3 is TGTGCCAGCTCACTGGCTAGCGGGGGCGAGACCCAGTACTTC.

This sequence joins TRBV9 and TRBJ1-1; D might be TRBD1 (5 bases). Germline-derived CDR1 and CDR2 are SGDLS and YYNGEE. This CDR3 has 16 amino acids. The V end was cut by 7 bases, the J end by 1 base, with 20 bases between. The CDR3 protein is CASARTTGGRNTEAFF. The CDR3 nucleotides are TGTGCCAGCGCCCGGACAACCGGAGGTAGGAACACTGAAGCTTTCTTT.

The V gene is TRBV7-9, the J gene TRBJ2-3; no clear D. Germline assignment: CDR1 SEHNR and CDR2 FQNEAQ (reference sequence). This CDR3 spans 13 amino acids. V gave up 10 bases and J gave up 5 bases, with 16 bases separating them. The CDR3, as DNA: TGTGCCACCCGCGGCAGTCTGGTAGATACGCAGTATTTT. Encoded protein: CATRGSLVDTQYF.

The chain employs TRBV3-1 and TRBJ2-3; 13 positions match TRBD2. Germline V gene lookup returns CDR1 LGHDT and CDR2 YNNKEL (reference sequence). The CDR3 spans 17 residues. Trimming at V came to 4 bases and at J to 1 base, leaving 5 bases not matched to a gene. The CDR3 loop reads CASSRRTSGSGTDTQYF. Written as DNA, the CDR3 is TGTGCCAGCAGCCGGAGGACTAGCGGGAGTGGCACAGATACGCAGTATTTT.

This clonotype came up many times. CDR3 nucleotides: TGTGCCTGGAGCGGGGCGGGAGAAGAGTATTTT. As protein: CAWSGAGEEYF. This rearrangement joins TRBV30 to TRBJ2-3, with 7 positions matching TRBD2. This CDR3 has 11 amino acids. V shed 3 bases and J 13 bases; nucleotides not matched to a gene: 7. Germline V gene data show CDR1 as GTSNPN and CDR2 as SVGIG (reference sequence).

This clonotype was seen many times. V is TRBV7-8 and J is TRBJ1-1, with a tentative D call TRBD1 (6 bases). Per the germline V gene, CDR1 is SGHVS and CDR2 is FQNEAQ. The ends were cut back, 3 bases at V and 1 base at J, with 12 bases in the middle. The CDR3 sequence is 15 residues long. CDR3 loop: CASSFGRGTNTEAFF. CDR3 sequence (DNA): TGTGCCAGCAGCTTCGGAAGGGGGACGAACACTGAAGCTTTCTTT.

This clonotype was observed a few times. J is TRBJ1-5 and V is TRBV6-4; D unresolved. This CDR3 has 13 residues. Germline assignment: CDR1 MRHNA and CDR2 SNTAGT. V shed 2 bases and J shed 4 bases, with 6 bases lying between them. Here the CDR3 DNA reads TGTGCCAGCAGTGACGGAGGGAATCAGCCCCAGCATTTT. As protein: CASSDGGNQPQHF.